The rows below give T cell receptor beta chains drawn from one sample of a study of blood T cell repertoires in COVID-19. Method: immunoSEQ multiplex PCR; TCRdb's copy keeps in-frame clones and lacks some. In the table there are roughly 240,000 clones, roughly 86% of which are singletons. Sequencing was performed on peripheral blood. These receptors were taken from an older woman who had recovered from COVID-19. CDR3s include the opening cysteine and the closing phenylalanine or tryptophan. The D gene is left open where the match is weak. Expanded clones are given a class, and other clones once, few, many or no size at all.

V gene	clone size	D gene	J gene	CDR3 protein	CDR3 DNA
TRBV9	-	-	TRBJ2-7	CASSAFPSGAPHF	TGTGCCAGCAGCGCCTTCCCCTCAGGGGCCCCTCACTTC
TRBV29-1	-	-	TRBJ2-2	CSVSREAGELFF	TGCAGCGTTAGCAGGGAGGCCGGGGAGCTGTTTTTT
TRBV27	-	TRBD2	TRBJ2-3	CASRRTSGGTDTQYF	TGTGCCAGCAGACGCACTAGCGGGGGCACAGATACGCAGTATTTT
TRBV5-1	-	-	TRBJ1-1	CASRSLGSVTEAFF	TGCGCCAGCAGGTCGCTCGGGTCGGTAACTGAAGCTTTCTTT
TRBV15	-	TRBD1	TRBJ1-6	CATSRGTGGSSGSPLHF	TGTGCCACCAGCAGAGGGACAGGGGGCAGTTCGGGCTCACCCCTCCACTTT
TRBV9	-	-	TRBJ1-3	CASSVTGNLRNTIYF	TGTGCCAGCAGCGTTACAGGAAATTTGAGAAACACCATATATTTT
TRBV6-5	once	-	TRBJ2-1	CASSYSGQGGEQFF	TGTGCCAGCAGTTACTCGGGGCAGGGGGGTGAGCAGTTCTTC
TRBV11-2	-	TRBD1	TRBJ1-6	CASSLTGSSYNSPLHF	TGTGCCAGCAGCTTGACAGGGAGCTCCTATAATTCACCCCTCCACTTT
TRBV6-5	few	-	TRBJ2-7	CASSPPGQGYEQYF	TGTGCCAGCAGCCCCCCCGGGCAGGGGTACGAGCAGTACTTC
TRBV29-1	once	-	TRBJ2-5	CSVVGGYRLGWETQYF	TGCAGCGTTGTTGGGGGGTACAGGCTAGGTTGGGAGACCCAGTACTTC
TRBV18	-	TRBD1	TRBJ1-3	CASSPWTGGDSGNTIYF	TGTGCCAGCTCACCATGGACAGGGGGAGACTCTGGAAACACCATATATTTT
TRBV4-1	-	-	TRBJ1-5	CASSQEGRGNQPQHF	TGCGCCAGCAGCCAAGAAGGCAGGGGCAATCAGCCCCAGCATTTT
TRBV14	-	-	TRBJ2-7	CASSPFWGSNPYEQYF	TGTGCCAGCAGTCCCTTTTGGGGCTCGAATCCCTACGAGCAGTACTTC
TRBV12-3/TRBV12-4	-	-	TRBJ2-7	CASRPTASYEQYF	TGTGCCAGCAGACCCACAGCCTCCTACGAGCAGTACTTC
TRBV6-5	-	-	TRBJ1-5	CASSTDYSNQPQHF	TGTGCCAGCAGCACAGACTATAGCAATCAGCCCCAGCATTTT
TRBV28	-	-	TRBJ2-7	CASSFDSRVSSYEQYF	TGTGCCAGCAGCTTCGACAGTCGGGTGAGCTCCTACGAGCAGTACTTC
TRBV7-9	-	TRBD2	TRBJ2-7	CASSPRLASDEQYF	TGTGCCAGCAGCCCCAGACTAGCAAGTGACGAGCAGTACTTC
TRBV4-2	-	TRBD1	TRBJ2-2	CASSQDRDRVTGELFF	TGTGCCAGCAGCCAAGATAGGGACAGGGTCACCGGGGAGCTGTTTTTT